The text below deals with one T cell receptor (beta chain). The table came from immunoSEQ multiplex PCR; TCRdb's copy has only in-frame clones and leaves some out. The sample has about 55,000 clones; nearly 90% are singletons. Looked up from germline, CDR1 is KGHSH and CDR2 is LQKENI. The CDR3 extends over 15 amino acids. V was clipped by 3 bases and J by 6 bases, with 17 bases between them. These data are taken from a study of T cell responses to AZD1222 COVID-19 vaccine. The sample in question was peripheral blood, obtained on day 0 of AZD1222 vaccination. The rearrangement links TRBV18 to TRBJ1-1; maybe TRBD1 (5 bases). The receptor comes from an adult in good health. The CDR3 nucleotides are TGTGCCAGCTCACCCGAGACAGAGGGCAGCTCTGAAGCTTTCTTT. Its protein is CASSPETEGSSEAFF.